The present T cell receptor (beta chain) was sequenced within a study of early T cells in non-severe SARS-CoV-2 infection. Overall study: Investigators sequenced bulk RNA drawn from unsorted whole blood, and chains remained unpaired.

For this clonotype: Its specificity is not known.

Findings of the study overall: Anti-spike CD8 responses were favored by VDJdb matching, which missed private and CD4 specificities.

The CDR3 covers 13 residues. Per germline, CDR1 SQVTM and CDR2 ANQGSEA. Trimming pared 0 bases from V and 3 bases from J, leaving 9 bases between. TCRdb re-called the 5' RACE reads with MiXCR, one entry per CDR3 protein. The sample has about 60,000 distinct CDR3 sequences, 8% to 9.5% seen once; the top ten hold around 17%. This sequence originates from an adult who was a healthcare worker with PCR-confirmed SARS-CoV-2 infection or an uninfected control (not recorded which). V and J are TRBV29-1 and TRBJ2-7; TRBD1 might be the D (5 bases). Sequenced sample: whole blood. The CDR3 sequence is CSVEDDRIYEQYF. The CDR3 DNA is TGCAGCGTTGAAGATGACAGAATCTACGAGCAGTACTTC.